This T cell receptor (beta chain) was recovered during a study of OX40 agonist ivuxolimab in advanced cancers. A few counts support this clone. Its matching antigen is unknown. Study conclusions and caveats: Among some nonresponders, normalized T-cell clonal expansion was also low. With doses of 0.1-3.0 mg/kg, partial responders showed among the lowest clonal expansion.

Drawing of blood for sampling happened at baseline, at cycle 4 day 1, and at cycle 7 day 1. Only in-frame clones appear in the TCRdb table, and some are missing; sequencing was by immunoSEQ multiplex PCR. The sample has 70,000 to 75,000 clones; more than 75% are singletons. Trimming removed 5 bases at V and 4 bases at J, with 11 bases between. Looked up from germline, CDR1 is MDHEN and CDR2 is SYDVKM. The CDR3 length is 13 residues. The TCR comes from an adult with an advanced solid tumor such as melanoma, head and neck, liver or kidney cancer. The rearrangement joins TRBV28 to TRBJ1-2; D is unresolved. This specimen consisted of CD4+ or CD8+ T cells sorted from blood, obtained in a trial of the OX40 agonist ivuxolimab. This CDR3 reads CASSRQTIYGYTF. DNA for the CDR3: TGTGCCAGCAGTCGGCAGACAATCTATGGCTACACCTTC.